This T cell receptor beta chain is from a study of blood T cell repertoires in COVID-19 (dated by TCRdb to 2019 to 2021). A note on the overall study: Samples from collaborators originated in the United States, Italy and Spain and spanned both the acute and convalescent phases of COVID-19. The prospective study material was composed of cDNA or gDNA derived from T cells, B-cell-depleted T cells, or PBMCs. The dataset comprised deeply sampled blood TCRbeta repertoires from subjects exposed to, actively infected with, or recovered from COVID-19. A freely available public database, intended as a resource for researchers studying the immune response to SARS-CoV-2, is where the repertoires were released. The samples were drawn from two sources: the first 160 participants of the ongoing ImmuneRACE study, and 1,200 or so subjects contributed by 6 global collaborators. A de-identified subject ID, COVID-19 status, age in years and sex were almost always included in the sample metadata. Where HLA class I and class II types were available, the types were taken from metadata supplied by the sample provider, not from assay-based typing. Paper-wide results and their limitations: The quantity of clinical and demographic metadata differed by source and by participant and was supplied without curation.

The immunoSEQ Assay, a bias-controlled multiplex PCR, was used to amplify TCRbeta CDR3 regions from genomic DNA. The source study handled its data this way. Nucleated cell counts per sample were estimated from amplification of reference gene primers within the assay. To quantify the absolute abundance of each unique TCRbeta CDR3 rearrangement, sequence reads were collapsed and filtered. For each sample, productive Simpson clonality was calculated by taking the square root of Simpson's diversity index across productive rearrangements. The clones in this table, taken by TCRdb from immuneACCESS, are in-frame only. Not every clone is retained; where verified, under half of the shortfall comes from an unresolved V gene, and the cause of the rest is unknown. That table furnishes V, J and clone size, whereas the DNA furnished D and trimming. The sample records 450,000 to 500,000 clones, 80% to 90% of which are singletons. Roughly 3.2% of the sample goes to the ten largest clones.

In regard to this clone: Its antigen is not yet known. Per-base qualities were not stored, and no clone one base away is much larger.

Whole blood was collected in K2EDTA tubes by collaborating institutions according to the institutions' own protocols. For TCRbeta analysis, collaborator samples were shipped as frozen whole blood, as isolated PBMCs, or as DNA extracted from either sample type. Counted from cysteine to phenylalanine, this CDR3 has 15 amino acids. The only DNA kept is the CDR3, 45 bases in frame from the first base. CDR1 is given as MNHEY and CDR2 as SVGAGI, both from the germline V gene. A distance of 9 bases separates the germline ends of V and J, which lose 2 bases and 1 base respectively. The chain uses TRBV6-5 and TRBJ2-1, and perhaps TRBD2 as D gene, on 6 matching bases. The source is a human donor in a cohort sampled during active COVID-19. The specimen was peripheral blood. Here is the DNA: TGTGCCAGCAGTTACCGGGGGAGTTCCTACAATGAGCAGTTCTTC. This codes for CASSYRGSSYNEQFF.